This T cell receptor (beta chain) was recovered during a study of T cell responses to AZD1222 COVID-19 vaccine. Study background: Combined were second doses at about 4 or about 12 weeks.

The repertoire was sequenced with immunoSEQ multiplex PCR; TCRdb's copy has only in-frame clones and lacks some. In the table there are some 40,000 clones, around 80% of which are singletons. CDR3 length equals 16 residues. Germline CDR1 and CDR2: MNHEY and SVGAGI. V was shortened by 3 bases and J by 4 bases, with 18 bases between the two germline ends. The V and J genes are TRBV6-5 and TRBJ1-1; a weak D match, TRBD1 (6 bases). This material consisted of peripheral blood, taken on day 0 of AZD1222 vaccination. This TCR derives from an adult in good health. This CDR3 is CASSYSLGGGGTEAFF. Here the CDR3 DNA reads TGTGCCAGCAGTTATTCCCTCGGGGGAGGGGGCACTGAAGCTTTCTTT.